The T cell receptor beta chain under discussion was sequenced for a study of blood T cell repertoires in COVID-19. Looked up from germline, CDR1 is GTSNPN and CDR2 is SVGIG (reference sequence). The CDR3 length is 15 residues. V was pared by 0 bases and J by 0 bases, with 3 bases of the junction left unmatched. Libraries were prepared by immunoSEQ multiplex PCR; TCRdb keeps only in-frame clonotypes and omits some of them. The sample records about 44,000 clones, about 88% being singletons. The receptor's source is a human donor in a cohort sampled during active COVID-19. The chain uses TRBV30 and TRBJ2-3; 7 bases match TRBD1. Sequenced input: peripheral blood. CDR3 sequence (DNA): TGTGCCTGGAGTGTAGGGGGCGGGAGCACAGATACGCAGTATTTT. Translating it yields CAWSVGGGSTDTQYF.